This paragraph covers one T cell receptor (beta chain) sequence. Its antigen remains unidentified. The CDR3 loop spans 14 amino acids. The V end was cut by 2 bases, the J end by 5 bases, with 12 bases between. CDR1 is LGHNA, CDR2 YSLEER, per germline. Oncomine TCR Beta short-read sequencing was applied to DNA from cultured CD4+ T cells. Cultures of CD4+ T cells served as the source for extracting genomic DNA. TCRdb redid the calling of the PCR reads with MiXCR, one entry per CDR3 protein. Of roughly 9,000 distinct CDR3 sequences in the sample, under 40% were seen once. These data are taken from a study of vaccination and CD4 T cells after COVID-19. Treatment here: roughly nine-day PBMC culture with coronavirus spike peptide pools or control peptides (ViraFEST assay). The unexposed donor's CD4+ T cells were collected before the COVID-19 pandemic (2011-2018). Under the ViraFEST approach, antigen-specific T cells were expanded with peptide pools and TCRs subsequently sequenced. Both SARS-CoV-2 S/N and four cold-coronavirus spikes were used, cells permitting, to probe CD4+ T cells of unexposed donors.

The chain is built from TRBV4-3 and TRBJ1-1; D possibly corresponds to TRBD1 (6 bases). What was sequenced was CD4+ T cells from blood, cultured in vitro. This sequence originates from a human donor in good health. The CDR3 loop is CASSQIGGYTEAFF. CDR3 nucleotides: TGCGCCAGCAGCCAAATAGGGGGTTATACTGAAGCTTTCTTT.